The next 31 T cell receptor beta chains were all read from a single sample in a study of T-cell reconstitution after alpha-beta-depleted transplantation in children (dated by TCRdb to 2015 to 2016). Libraries were constructed by PCR. The instrument given in TCRdb is Illumina HiSeq 2500. Molecular barcoding was employed in the preparation of TCR libraries, with unique molecular identifiers being used to normalize TCRbeta repertoire quantification. TCRdb's own reprocessing of the public reads used fastp at Q25 and MiXCR and kept productive beta chains. Each record represents a unique CDR3 protein, reported with the most common genes and DNA among its rows. This sample has approximately 390,000 distinct CDR3 sequences in its table, and about a tenth of those were observed once. 4.5% to 7% of the sample comes from the top ten. The specimen was PBMCs from the stem cell graft donor, collected from the stem cell graft. These receptor sequences come from a human donor who donated a stem cell graft to a child with acute myeloid leukemia.

Only a few counts were recorded for this clonotype. V usage is TRBV6-2 or TRBV6-3 and J usage is TRBJ2-1; weak D call: TRBD1 (5 bases). The CDR3 sequence is 15 residues long. The germline V and J ends were trimmed by 5 bases and 7 bases, with 18 bases remaining between them. The germline CDR1 and CDR2 sequences are MNHEY and SVGEGT. CDR3 loop: CASSPGFRGRNEQFF. The CDR3, as DNA: TGTGCCAGCAGTCCTGGTTTTAGGGGAAGGAATGAGCAGTTCTTC.

The sample holds a few counts of this clonotype. The chain is built from TRBV5-1 and TRBJ2-7; D is perhaps TRBD1 or TRBD2 (6 bases each). V lost 3 bases and J 5 bases, leaving 15 bases between the germline ends. This CDR3 contains 14 residues. Germline CDR1 SGHRS, CDR2 YFSETQ. CDR3 bases: TGCGCCAGCAGCTGGGGGTCAGGGGAGGACGAGCAGTACTTC. This encodes CASSWGSGEDEQYF.

This clonotype has just a few counts. The chain employs TRBV7-2 and TRBJ1-4, with 7 bases identical to TRBD1. V was pared by 1 base and J by 8 bases, with 7 bases of the junction left unmatched. CDR3 length: 15 residues. Germline-derived CDR1 and CDR2 are SGHTA and FQGNSA. CDR3 amino acids: CASSLGQGSFEKLFF. CDR3 nucleotides: TGTGCCAGCAGCTTAGGACAGGGTTCTTTCGAAAAACTGTTTTTT.

This clonotype was seen many times. The rearrangement uses TRBV27 and TRBJ2-1, with 10 nucleotides matching TRBD2. Per germline, CDR1 MNHEY and CDR2 SMNVEV (reference sequence). This CDR3 is built from 16 residues. The J segment lost 3 bases and the V segment lost 6 bases, leaving 8 bases of the junction unmatched. CDR3: CASRGLAGVGYNEQFF. The CDR3 DNA reads as TGTGCCAGCAGGGGTCTAGCGGGAGTTGGCTACAATGAGCAGTTCTTC.

This clonotype showed up just a few times. This rearrangement joins TRBV20-1 to TRBJ2-3; TRBD2 agrees at 7 bases. Trimming removed 6 bases from V and 1 base from J; junction bases left unmatched: 7. This CDR3 region has 14 residues. CDR1 and CDR2 from the germline V gene are DFQATT and SNEGSKA (reference sequence). The CDR3 DNA reads as TGCAGTGCGTCCCCGGGGGGACGCACAGATACGCAGTATTTT. Translation: CSASPGGRTDTQYF.

The V and J genes are TRBV4-1 and TRBJ2-7, with 13 bases that match TRBD2. This CDR3 is built from 16 residues. Per germline, CDR1 MGHRA and CDR2 YSYEKL. With V trimmed by 2 bases and J by 2 bases, 3 bases remained unmatched. CDR3 nucleotides: TGCGCCAGCAGCCAACCCACTAGCGGGAGGGCCTACGAGCAGTACTTC. Its protein product is CASSQPTSGRAYEQYF.

The chain is built from TRBV19 and TRBJ2-1; 9 bases are shared with TRBD2. The CDR3 consists of 16 residues. Germline-derived CDR1 and CDR2 are LNHDA and SQIVND (reference sequence). J lost 5 bases, V lost 10 bases, and 15 bases had no gene match. The CDR3 here is CATQRNSGSLDNEQFF. Written as DNA, the CDR3 is TGTGCCACCCAGAGGAATAGCGGGAGTTTGGACAATGAGCAGTTCTTC.

CDR3 in DNA: TGTGCCAGCATGAGGGGCACTGGCGAGACCCAGTACTTC. Translation gives CASMRGTGETQYF. The J gene is TRBJ2-5, the V gene TRBV6-1, with D perhaps TRBD1 or TRBD2 (5 bases each). V lost 7 bases and J 5 bases, leaving 14 bases between the germline ends. The CDR3 contains 13 residues. Germline V lookup: CDR1 MNHNS, CDR2 SASEGT.

This clonotype has more than one count but fewer than ten. CDR3 loop: CASSQEGTGRGGELFF. CDR3 DNA: TGCGCCAGCAGCCAAGAGGGGACCGGCCGGGGCGGGGAGCTGTTTTTT. The chain carries TRBV4-3 and TRBJ2-2; either TRBD1 or TRBD2 may supply D (5 bases each). The germline CDR1 and CDR2 sequences are LGHNA and YSLEER. The CDR3 spans 16 residues. Trimming pared 0 bases from V and 7 bases from J, leaving 15 bases between.

The genes are TRBV3-1 and TRBJ1-6; TRBD1 agrees at 9 bases. This CDR3 is 14 amino acids long. The germline CDR1 and CDR2 sequences are LGHDT and YNNKEL (reference sequence). V shed 4 bases, J shed 8 bases, and the junction held 3 bases outside the gene matches. In DNA form, the CDR3 reads TGTGCCAGCAGCCCATGGGACAGGGATTCACCCCTCCACTTT. Encoded protein: CASSPWDRDSPLHF.

This chain connects TRBV7-2 to TRBJ1-1, with 7 bases that match TRBD1. CDR3 length equals 14 residues. Per germline, CDR1 SGHTA and CDR2 FQGNSA. The ends lost 5 bases at V and 1 base at J; junction bases unmatched: 4. CDR3 loop: CASSQDRKNTEAFF. As DNA, the CDR3 is TGTGCCAGCAGCCAGGACAGGAAGAACACTGAAGCTTTCTTT.

This chain uses TRBV12-3 or TRBV12-4 with TRBJ1-1; no firm D call. The CDR3 loop spans 15 amino acids. The V end was cut by 4 bases, the J end by 2 bases, with 14 bases between. The CDR3 spells CASSSQRLGNTEAFF. In DNA form, the CDR3 reads TGTGCCAGCAGTTCCCAACGTCTGGGAAACACTGAAGCTTTCTTT.

This chain joins TRBV20-1 and TRBJ2-1; 8 bases line up with TRBD1. This CDR3 region has 13 residues. V trimming: 7 bases; J trimming: 5 bases; junction bases outside the gene matches: 7. Germline V gene sequence: CDR1 DFQATT, CDR2 SNEGSKA (reference sequence). CDR3 sequence: CSVRTGRNNEQFF. The DNA of the CDR3 is TGCAGTGTCCGGACAGGGCGGAACAATGAGCAGTTCTTC.

This clonotype has just a few counts. CDR3 coding DNA: TGTGCCAGCAGCACCAGGGATGGCGGGAGCCACTCCTACAATGAGCAGTTCTTC. It specifies CASSTRDGGSHSYNEQFF. This chain connects TRBV11-2 to TRBJ2-1; 7 positions agree with TRBD2. After removal of 5 bases from V and 0 bases from J, the junction contained 13 bases not matched to a gene. Germline V lookup: CDR1 SGHAT, CDR2 FQNNGV. The length of the CDR3 is 18 residues.

The rearrangement uses TRBV3-1 and TRBJ2-5, with D possibly matching TRBD1 (6 bases). The CDR3 consists of 18 residues. CDR1 LGHDT and CDR2 YNNKEL come from the germline V gene (reference sequence). V shed 11 bases and J shed 3 bases, with 31 bases lying between them. The chain's CDR3 is CAFCSRGWAEYEKETQYF. The CDR3 nucleotides read TGTGCCTTCTGTTCGAGGGGGTGGGCAGAATATGAGAAAGAGACCCAGTACTTC.

The CDR3: CSARREIHHGYTF. In DNA form, the CDR3 reads TGCAGTGCTAGGCGAGAGATCCACCATGGCTACACCTTC. This chain joins TRBV20-1 and TRBJ1-2; D remains unclear. This CDR3 region has 13 residues. Per germline, CDR1 DFQATT and CDR2 SNEGSKA (reference sequence). V shed 3 bases and J shed 6 bases, with 14 bases lying between them.

This clonotype has a handful of counts. The rearrangement links TRBV12-3 or TRBV12-4 to TRBJ2-1, with D possibly matching TRBD2 (7 bases). The V end lost 0 bases, the J end lost 7 bases, and 16 bases lay between the germline ends. The CDR3 loop spans 16 amino acids. The CDR3 DNA reads as TGTGCCAGCAGTTTAGCGGGGGGCGGGGGTATTAATGAGCAGTTCTTC. It translates to CASSLAGGGGINEQFF.

The chain links TRBV5-1 to TRBJ2-4; D remains unclear. This CDR3 region has 14 residues. Germline CDR1 SGHRS, CDR2 YFSETQ. The V and J ends lost 4 bases and 3 bases respectively, with 11 bases between them. The CDR3 loop reads CASSLAGSKNIQYF. CDR3 bases: TGCGCCAGCAGCCTGGCAGGTAGCAAAAACATTCAGTACTTC.

V is TRBV6-1 and J is TRBJ2-1; D may be TRBD1 (5 bases). The CDR3 runs to 14 residues. Trimming shortened V by 2 bases and J by 8 bases, and 13 bases separated the two germline ends. Germline V gene sequence: CDR1 MNHNS, CDR2 SASEGT. CDR3 bases: TGTGCCAGCAGTGAAAGAAACTTGGGGCATGAGCAGTTCTTC. This encodes CASSERNLGHEQFF.

This clonotype has ten or more counts. This chain uses TRBV4-3 with TRBJ2-1, with a tentative D call TRBD1 (5 bases). Per the germline V gene, CDR1 is LGHNA and CDR2 is YSLEER. V lost 2 bases to trimming and J lost 2 bases, with 10 bases between them. This CDR3 has 15 amino acids. The DNA of the CDR3 is TGCGCCAGCAGCCAAAGGACATCCCCCTACAATGAGCAGTTCTTC. Translation gives CASSQRTSPYNEQFF.

Concerning this clonotype: The junction shows a germline mismatch at one end, possibly a read error. The chain joins TRBV7-7 to TRBJ2-1; 8 nucleotides match TRBD1. Looked up from germline, CDR1 is SSHAT and CDR2 is FNYEAQ (reference sequence). This CDR3 contains 15 residues. The DNA of the CDR3 is TGTGCTAGCAGCCCGGACAGGGTAGTAGGCAATGAGCAGTTCTTC. As protein: CASSPDRVVGNEQFF.

This chain uses TRBV5-1 with TRBJ1-2, with 7 bases aligning to TRBD1. The CDR3 is 14 amino acids. The junction had 6 bases not matched to a gene; V was cut back by 3 bases and J by 4 bases. Germline V gene sequence: CDR1 SGHRS, CDR2 YFSETQ. This chain's CDR3 is CASSSAGGPYGYTF. DNA of the CDR3: TGCGCCAGCAGCTCCGCAGGGGGTCCCTATGGCTACACCTTC.

This clonotype showed up many times. The chain couples TRBV6-2 or TRBV6-3 to TRBJ2-2; 12 bases are shared with TRBD2. With 5 bases clipped from V and 2 bases from J, the junction kept 6 bases outside the gene matches. Germline V gene sequence: CDR1 MNHEY, CDR2 SVGEGT. The CDR3 sequence is 17 residues long. CDR3 in amino acids: CASSPSTSGSNTGELFF. CDR3 nucleotide sequence: TGTGCCAGCAGTCCTTCGACTAGCGGGAGCAACACCGGGGAGCTGTTTTTT.

The chain combines TRBV27 with TRBJ2-2, with D maybe TRBD2 (7 bases). V was pared by 6 bases and J by 5 bases, with 13 bases between. Germline V gives CDR1 MNHEY, CDR2 SMNVEV (reference sequence). CDR3 length: 14 residues. CDR3 in amino acids: CASRGGRWTGELFF. CDR3 nucleotides: TGTGCCAGCAGGGGGGGGCGGTGGACCGGGGAGCTGTTTTTT.

The gene calls are TRBV4-2 and TRBJ2-2; no clear D. This CDR3 is built from 15 residues. Trimming left V 0 bases short and J 2 bases short, with 7 bases between. The germline V gene has CDR1 LGHNA and CDR2 YNFKEQ. DNA for the CDR3: TGTGCCAGCAGCCAAGAGTTGGCCAACACCGGGGAGCTGTTTTTT. This sequence encodes CASSQELANTGELFF.

The chain joins TRBV29-1 to TRBJ1-2, with D possibly being TRBD1 (5 bases). Trimming pared 1 base from V and 4 bases from J, leaving 7 bases between. The CDR3 loop spans 12 amino acids. Germline CDR1 SQVTM, CDR2 ANQGSEA. The CDR3 DNA sequence: TGCAGCGTTGAAGGGGGGGTCTATGGCTACACCTTC. Translation gives CSVEGGVYGYTF.

This chain links TRBV15 with TRBJ2-5; 7 bases fit TRBD1. The CDR3 is 14 residues long. CDR1 and CDR2 (germline): LNHNV, YYDKDF (reference sequence). The junction had 4 bases not matched to a gene; V was cut back by 1 base and J by 5 bases. CDR3 DNA: TGTGCCACCAGCAGAGTAGGGGGCGCGGAGACCCAGTACTTC. Translating gives CATSRVGGAETQYF.

This chain connects TRBV30 to TRBJ1-6, with 10 bases aligning to TRBD1. Unmatched junction bases numbered 1, after V lost 3 bases and J lost 8 bases. CDR3 length: 13 amino acids. Germline CDR1 is GTSNPN and CDR2 is SVGIG (reference sequence). CDR3 residues: CAWSGTGDSPLHF. DNA of the CDR3: TGTGCCTGGAGCGGGACAGGGGATTCACCCCTCCACTTT.

The CDR3 loop reads CASSASGRLHEQYF. DNA of the CDR3: TGTGCCAGCAGTGCTAGCGGGAGGCTCCACGAGCAGTACTTC. The V call is TRBV6-1, the J call TRBJ2-7, with TRBD2 identical over 11 bases. The CDR3 has 14 amino acids. Per the germline V gene, CDR1 is MNHNS and CDR2 is SASEGT. Germline trimming cut 4 bases from V and 5 bases from J; bases unmatched to any gene: 4.

This clonotype was seen many times. V and J are TRBV6-1 and TRBJ2-1; 7 bases fit TRBD1. This CDR3 spans 13 amino acids. Germline V gene data show CDR1 as MNHNS and CDR2 as SASEGT. V shed 6 bases and J 9 bases; nucleotides not matched to a gene: 8. CDR3 residues: CASSGQGGIEQFF. In DNA form, the CDR3 reads TGTGCCAGCAGCGGACAAGGGGGCATTGAGCAGTTCTTC.

This clonotype was observed many times. The chain uses TRBV5-4 and TRBJ2-3; 8 bases map to TRBD2. V lost 4 bases to trimming and J lost 4 bases; unmatched junction nucleotides: 8. The germline gives CDR1 SGHNT, CDR2 YYREEE (reference sequence). This CDR3 region has 15 residues. The CDR3, as DNA: TGTGCCAGCAGCATTAGCGGGACCAGAGCAGATACGCAGTATTTT. This codes for CASSISGTRADTQYF.